What follows are 6 T cell receptor beta chains derived from one specimen sequenced in a study of cytomegalovirus exposure and HLA in healthy donors. Method: immunoSEQ multiplex PCR; TCRdb's copy keeps in-frame clones and lacks some. The table lists 97,000 or so clones, around 88% of them singletons, with roughly 3.8% in the top ten. Sequenced material: PBMCs. The receptors come from a woman in her 30s in good health and CMV-seronegative.

This chain uses TRBV25-1 with TRBJ2-2; a possible D gene is TRBD1 (5 bases). With 3 bases removed from V and 6 bases from J, the gap between germline ends came to 5 bases. CDR1 is MGHDK and CDR2 is SYGVNS in the germline V gene. CDR3 length: 12 residues. The CDR3 sequence is CASSDRAGELFF. DNA for the CDR3: TGTGCCAGCAGTGACAGGGCCGGGGAGCTGTTTTTT.

J is TRBJ2-3 and V is TRBV7-2; 7 bases line up with TRBD1. V was clipped by 3 bases and J by 2 bases; unmatched bases: 5. Germline lookup yields CDR1 SGHTA and CDR2 FQGNSA. This CDR3 has 15 amino acids. CDR3 coding DNA: TGTGCCAGCAGCTTCCGGGACAGAATCACAGATACGCAGTATTTT. As protein: CASSFRDRITDTQYF. The complete variable domain, with remaining parts taken from reference TRBV7-2 and TRBJ2-3, reads GAGVSQSPSNKVTEKGKDVELRCDPISGHTALYWYRQSLGQGLEFLIYFQGNSAPDKSGLPSDRFSAERTGGSVSTLTIQRTQQEDSAVYLCASSFRDRITDTQYFGPGTRLTVL.

The J gene is TRBJ1-2, the V gene TRBV5-1, with 8 nucleotides matching TRBD1. Per germline, CDR1 SGHRS and CDR2 YFSETQ. The CDR3 covers 16 residues. J gave up 6 bases and V 4 bases, and 14 bases lay outside the gene matches. The CDR3 DNA sequence: TGCGCCAGCAGCCCAGGACAGGGTGTGATCTCTGATGGCTACACCTTC. Translated, it gives CASSPGQGVISDGYTF.

This clone was detected once. The rearrangement joins TRBV9 to TRBJ2-2; maybe TRBD2 (6 bases). Germline V gene sequence: CDR1 SGDLS, CDR2 YYNGEE. The CDR3 consists of 15 residues. The V gene lost 6 bases and the J gene lost 1 base, with 13 bases spanning the gap. CDR3 in DNA: TGTGCCAGCATCCCTGCGCGGGAGAACACCGGGGAGCTGTTTTTT. Amino acid sequence: CASIPARENTGELFF.

The chain has TRBV9 and TRBJ1-5; no clear D. The CDR3 loop spans 16 amino acids. Trimming left V 4 bases short and J 2 bases short, with 16 bases between. CDR1 SGDLS and CDR2 YYNGEE come from the germline V gene. For the CDR3, the DNA is TGTGCCAGCAGCCCAGATGACTACGCAGGCAATCAGCCCCAGCATTTT. Protein sequence: CASSPDDYAGNQPQHF.

The V and J genes are TRBV10-1 and TRBJ2-3, with TRBD1 identical over 9 bases. With V trimmed by 5 bases and J by 1 base, 4 bases remained unmatched. This CDR3 region has 15 residues. CDR1 and CDR2 from the germline V gene are WNHNN and SYGVQD (reference sequence). CDR3 nucleotides: TGCGCCAGCAGTAGGGGACAGGGAGGCACAGATACGCAGTATTTT. Amino acids: CASSRGQGGTDTQYF.